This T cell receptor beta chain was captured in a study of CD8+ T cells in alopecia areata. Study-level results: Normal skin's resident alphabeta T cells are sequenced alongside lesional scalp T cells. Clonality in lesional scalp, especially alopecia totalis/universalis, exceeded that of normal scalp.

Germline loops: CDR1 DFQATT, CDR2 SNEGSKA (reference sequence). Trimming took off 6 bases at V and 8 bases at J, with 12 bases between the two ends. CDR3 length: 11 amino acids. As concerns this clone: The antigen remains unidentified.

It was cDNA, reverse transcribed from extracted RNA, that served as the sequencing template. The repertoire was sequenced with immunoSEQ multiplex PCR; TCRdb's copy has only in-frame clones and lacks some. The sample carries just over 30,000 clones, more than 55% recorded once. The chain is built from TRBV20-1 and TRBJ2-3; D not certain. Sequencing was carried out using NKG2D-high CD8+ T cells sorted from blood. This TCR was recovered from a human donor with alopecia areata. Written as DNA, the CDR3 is TGCAGTGCCACATTTCTGGGTACGCAGTATTTT. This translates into CSATFLGTQYF.